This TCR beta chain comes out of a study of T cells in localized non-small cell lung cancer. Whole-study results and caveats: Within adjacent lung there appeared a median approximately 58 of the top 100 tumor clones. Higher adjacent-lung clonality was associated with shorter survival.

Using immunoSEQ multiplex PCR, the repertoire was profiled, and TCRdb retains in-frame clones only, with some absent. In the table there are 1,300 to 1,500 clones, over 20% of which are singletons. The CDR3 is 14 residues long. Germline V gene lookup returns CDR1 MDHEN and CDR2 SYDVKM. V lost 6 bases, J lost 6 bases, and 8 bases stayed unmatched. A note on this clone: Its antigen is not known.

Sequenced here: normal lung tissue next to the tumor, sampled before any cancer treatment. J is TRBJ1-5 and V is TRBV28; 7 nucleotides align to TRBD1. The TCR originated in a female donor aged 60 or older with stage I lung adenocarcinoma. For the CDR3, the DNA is TGTGCCAGCAGCACGAACAGGGACAGTCAGCCCCAGCATTTT. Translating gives CASSTNRDSQPQHF.